This T cell receptor (beta chain) was recovered during a study of blood T cell repertoires in COVID-19. In the study overall: The cDNA or gDNA used as material had been derived from T cells, B-cell-depleted T cells, or PBMCs.

Original processing methods: Nucleated cell counts were estimated from reference gene primer amplification. Clones were read by immunoSEQ multiplex PCR, and TCRdb kept only the in-frame ones, dropping some. V and J calls plus clone size are reproduced from that table; the DNA served to infer D and trimming. The data contain some 270,000 clones, just under 90% of them seen just once; the ten biggest clones take up 4.1%. Those enrolled, adults aged roughly 18 to 90 years, came from some 23 US areas. The study assigned cohorts using participant-reported clinical history. This clone was recorded only once. Germline V lookup: CDR1 LGHDT, CDR2 YNNKEL (reference sequence). This CDR3 has 11 amino acids. Trimming shortened V by 3 bases and J by 5 bases, and 4 bases separated the two germline ends.

The chain uses TRBV3-1 (or the pseudogene TRBV3-2) and TRBJ1-1; no clear D. Sequencing input: PBMCs or T cells enriched from blood (not recorded which). The clonotype was recovered from a woman aged 30 to 39 with acute COVID-19. The CDR3 here is CASSHLTEAFF. The CDR3 DNA is TGTGCCAGCAGCCACTTGACTGAAGCTTTCTTT.